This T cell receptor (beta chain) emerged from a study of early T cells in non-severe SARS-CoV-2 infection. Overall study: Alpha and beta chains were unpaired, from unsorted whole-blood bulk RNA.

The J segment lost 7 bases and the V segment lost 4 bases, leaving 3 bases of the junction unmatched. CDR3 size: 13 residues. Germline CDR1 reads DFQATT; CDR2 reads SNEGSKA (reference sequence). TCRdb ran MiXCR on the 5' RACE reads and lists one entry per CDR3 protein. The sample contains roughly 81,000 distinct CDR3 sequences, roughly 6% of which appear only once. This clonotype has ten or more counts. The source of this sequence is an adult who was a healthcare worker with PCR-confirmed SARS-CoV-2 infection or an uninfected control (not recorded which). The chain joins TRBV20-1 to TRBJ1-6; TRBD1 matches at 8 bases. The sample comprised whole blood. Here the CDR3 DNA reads TGCAGTGCTACGGGACAGGCAAATTCACCCCTCCACTTT. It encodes CSATGQANSPLHF.